These 8 T cell receptor beta chains were all obtained from the same sample, sequenced in a study of T cells in Graves' hyperthyroidism and ophthalmopathy. Amplified TCR beta CDR3 regions came from RNA transcripts. First-round RT-PCR targeting the TCR CDR3 was performed with the HTBI primer set. TCRdb processed the multiplex PCR reads anew with MiXCR; each CDR3 protein has one entry. The sample lists more than 250,000 distinct CDR3 sequences; roughly 15% were seen once. The sequenced material came from blood. The receptors shown here come from a woman between 50 and 59 years old with Graves' hyperthyroidism that later progressed to Graves' ophthalmopathy.

This clonotype was counted only a few times. The chain links TRBV6-2 or TRBV6-3 to TRBJ2-3; TRBD1 aligns across 7 bases. Germline lookup yields CDR1 MNHEY and CDR2 SVGEGT. V lost 6 bases, J lost 9 bases, and 9 bases stayed unmatched. The CDR3 spans 13 residues. The CDR3 reads CASSSTRDSTQYF. The CDR3 region has the DNA TGTGCCAGCAGCTCGACCCGGGACAGCACGCAGTATTTT.

The sample holds many counts of this clonotype. The rearrangement uses TRBV28 and TRBJ2-1, with D possibly TRBD1 on 6 matching bases. V was trimmed by 6 bases and J by 8 bases, leaving 11 bases between them. Germline V gene lookup returns CDR1 MDHEN and CDR2 SYDVKM. CDR3 size: 12 residues. The CDR3 protein is CASSLGTYEQFF. CDR3 bases: TGTGCCAGCAGCCTCGGGACATATGAGCAGTTCTTC.

This clonotype was counted many times. The rearrangement uses TRBV11-2 and TRBJ2-1; TRBD2 matches at 8 bases. CDR1 is SGHAT, CDR2 FQNNGV, per germline. This CDR3 has 13 residues. With 3 bases clipped from V and 14 bases from J, the junction kept 9 bases outside the gene matches. CDR3 DNA sequence: TGTGCCAGCAGCTTTCTCTTGACTAGCGAGGAGTTCTTC. It encodes CASSFLLTSEEFF.

There are many counts of this clonotype. The chain employs TRBV27 and TRBJ1-2; 9 bases match TRBD1. The CDR3 is 15 residues long. The V segment lost 6 bases and the J segment 6 bases; nucleotides outside the gene matches: 11. Looked up from germline, CDR1 is MNHEY and CDR2 is SMNVEV (reference sequence). The CDR3 protein is CASSREWTGADGYTF. Written as DNA, the CDR3 is TGTGCCAGCAGCAGAGAATGGACAGGGGCGGATGGCTACACCTTC.

V usage is TRBV20-1 and J usage is TRBJ2-6; D is tentatively TRBD1 or TRBD2 (5 bases each). Germline CDR1 and CDR2: DFQATT and SNEGSKA (reference sequence). The CDR3 length is 14 residues. V was pared by 5 bases and J by 2 bases, with 10 bases between. Written as DNA, the CDR3 is TGCAGTGCTCTTGGGGGTACTGGGGCCAACGTCCTGACTTTC. Amino acids: CSALGGTGANVLTF.

This clonotype came up many times. The V and J genes are TRBV2 and TRBJ2-1; either TRBD1 or TRBD2 may supply D (5 bases each). V lost 6 bases to trimming and J lost 0 bases, with 21 bases between them. Germline V lookup: CDR1 SNHLY, CDR2 FYNNEI. The CDR3 consists of 18 residues. CDR3 sequence (DNA): TGTGCCAGCAGCCGGGACCTACAGATGATTAGCTCCTACAATGAGCAGTTCTTC. It is translated as CASSRDLQMISSYNEQFF.

This chain uses TRBV12-3 or TRBV12-4 with TRBJ1-4, with 9 bases lining up with TRBD1. The CDR3 runs 14 residues. With 4 bases clipped from V and 7 bases from J, the junction kept 4 bases outside the gene matches. The CDR3 protein is CASSYRGQGEKLFF. In nucleotides, the CDR3 is TGTGCCAGCAGTTACAGGGGGCAAGGTGAAAAACTGTTTTTT.

Many counts were recorded for this clonotype. The genes are TRBV28 and TRBJ1-2; 7 bases align to TRBD1. Germline assignment: CDR1 MDHEN and CDR2 SYDVKM. This CDR3 contains 13 residues. Trimming cost V 0 bases and J 8 bases; bases outside gene matches: 3. CDR3 sequence (DNA): TGTGCCAGCAGTTTATGGACAGGGCCCGGCTACACCTTC. Its protein is CASSLWTGPGYTF.